This record looks at one T cell receptor beta chain sequence and its context. V dropped 8 bases and J dropped 3 bases, with 11 bases sitting between them. The CDR3 spans 13 residues. Germline assignment: CDR1 MDHEN and CDR2 SYDVKM. This specimen belongs to a study of lymphopenia after photon versus proton radiotherapy. Sequencing was performed with immunoSEQ multiplex PCR; in TCRdb, only in-frame clones are kept and a portion is missing. This table holds some 42,000 clones, approximately 80% found once. The chain is built from TRBV28 and TRBJ1-3; D perhaps matches TRBD1 (6 bases). This TCR came from a woman between 65 and 79 years old with pancreatic cancer. The specimen was peripheral blood, collected from a patient treated with proton-based radiotherapy. CDR3 nucleotides: TGTGCCAGCGACAGGTTTAGTGGAAACACCATATATTTT. Its translation: CASDRFSGNTIYF.